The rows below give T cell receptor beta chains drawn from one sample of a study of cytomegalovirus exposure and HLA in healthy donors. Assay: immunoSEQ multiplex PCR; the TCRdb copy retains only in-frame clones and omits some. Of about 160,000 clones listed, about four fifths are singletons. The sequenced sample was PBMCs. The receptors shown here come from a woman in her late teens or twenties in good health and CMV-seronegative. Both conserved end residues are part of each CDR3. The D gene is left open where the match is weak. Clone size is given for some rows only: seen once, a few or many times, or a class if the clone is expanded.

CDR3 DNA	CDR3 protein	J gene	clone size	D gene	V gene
TGCAGCGTGGGGGAACAGGGTCATGGCTACACCTTC	CSVGEQGHGYTF	TRBJ1-2	.	.	TRBV29-1
TGTGCCAGCAGCTTAATGTTCTTTTCAGGGGGATCCTTTAGCACAGATACGCAGTATTTT	CASSLMFFSGGSFSTDTQYF	TRBJ2-3	.	TRBD1	TRBV13
TGTGCCAGCAAAACGGAAGGGGGAGGGAGGTCCTACGAGCAGTACTTC	CASKTEGGGRSYEQYF	TRBJ2-7	.	.	TRBV2
TGTGCCAGCAGTGCCCCGGGGGTGGGGAATGAAAAACTGTTTTTT	CASSAPGVGNEKLFF	TRBJ1-4	.	.	TRBV28
TGTGCCAGCAGCTCGGCACTAGCGGCCCAAGAGACCCAGTACTTC	CASSSALAAQETQYF	TRBJ2-5	.	TRBD2	TRBV11-2
TGCGCCAGCAGCTCTTCCGGGGGCTCTGGAAACACCATATATTTT	CASSSSGGSGNTIYF	TRBJ1-3	once	.	TRBV5-1
TGTGCCACCACCGCTAGCGGAGGCTTCACAGATACGCAGTATTTT	CATTASGGFTDTQYF	TRBJ2-3	.	TRBD2	TRBV28
TGTGCCACCCGGGGGGCTAAGCGGGAGGGGGAGGCCAAAAACATTCAGTACTTC	CATRGAKREGEAKNIQYF	TRBJ2-4	.	TRBD2	TRBV19
TGCGCCAGCAGTTTAGCGGGACCACCGGAGACCCAGTACTTC	CASSLAGPPETQYF	TRBJ2-5	.	TRBD2	TRBV28
TGTGCCAGTAGTTCCCGTGGAGGGACTGTCTATGGCTACACCTTC	CASSSRGGTVYGYTF	TRBJ1-2	few	.	TRBV19
TGTGCCAGCAGCACCTCCGGGACAGGGGGGCAAAACACCATATATTTT	CASSTSGTGGQNTIYF	TRBJ1-3	.	TRBD1	TRBV5-4
TGTGCTAGTGGTTTGCCGCTAGCGGGAGAAGAGACCCAGTACTTC	CASGLPLAGEETQYF	TRBJ2-5	.	TRBD2	TRBV12-5
TGTGCCATCAGACCCAAATCGGGACTGTTGAACACTGAAGCTTTCTTT	CAIRPKSGLLNTEAFF	TRBJ1-1	.	.	TRBV10-3
TGCGCCAGCAGCCACCAGCTAGCGGGTGCCTACGAGCAGTACTTC	CASSHQLAGAYEQYF	TRBJ2-7	.	TRBD2	TRBV5-1
TGCGCCAGCAGCTTTGAGACAATGAACACTGAAGCTTTCTTT	CASSFETMNTEAFF	TRBJ1-1	.	.	TRBV5-1
TGTGCCAGCAGCGTAGGGGGGAGGGCCAGGTATGAGCAGTTCTTC	CASSVGGRARYEQFF	TRBJ2-1	.	TRBD2	TRBV9
TGTGCCAGCAGCGTAGTCGGGCTAGCGGGAAACACCGGGGAGCTGTTTTTT	CASSVVGLAGNTGELFF	TRBJ2-2	.	TRBD2	TRBV9
TGTGCCAGCAGGGACAGGGGGCTTCTTCGCACCGGGGAGCTGTTTTTT	CASRDRGLLRTGELFF	TRBJ2-2	.	TRBD1	TRBV5-8
TGTGCCAGCAGCCAAGATACGACTAGCGGCTCCTACGAGCAGTACTTC	CASSQDTTSGSYEQYF	TRBJ2-7	.	TRBD2	TRBV4-2
TGTGCCAGCAGTGAAACCGGCGGGGGCTACACCTTC	CASSETGGGYTF	TRBJ1-2	.	.	TRBV6-1
TGTGCCTGGAGTCAGACTAGCGGGAGGGGGGGGCAGTTCTTC	CAWSQTSGRGGQFF	TRBJ2-1	.	TRBD2	TRBV30
TGTGCCAGCAGCTCAGGTTCGGGAGGCTTTGAAAAACTGTTTTTT	CASSSGSGGFEKLFF	TRBJ1-4	once	.	TRBV5-4
TGTGCCAGCACCGGGACAGGAAAGAACACTGAAGCTTTCTTT	CASTGTGKNTEAFF	TRBJ1-1	.	TRBD1	TRBV2
TGTGCCAGCACGGACAGGGGTTATGAAAAACTGTTTTTT	CASTDRGYEKLFF	TRBJ1-4	.	TRBD1	TRBV25-1
TGTGCCAGCTCACCATCCGGGACAGGGGGCTACGAGCAGTACTTC	CASSPSGTGGYEQYF	TRBJ2-7	.	TRBD1	TRBV18
TGTGCCAGCAGTGATACGGGGAGCTTGAATGAGCAGTTCTTC	CASSDTGSLNEQFF	TRBJ2-1	.	.	TRBV6-1
TGTGCCAGTATTGAAAGGACAGGACGGAATCAGCCCCAGCATTTT	CASIERTGRNQPQHF	TRBJ1-5	.	TRBD1	TRBV19
TGTGCCAGCAGTTTACCCGGACTAGCGGGAGGGGGCTACAATGAGCAGTTCTTC	CASSLPGLAGGGYNEQFF	TRBJ2-1	.	TRBD2	TRBV28
TGTGCCAGCAGCTTGGTACAGGGGGGTGAGCAGTACTTC	CASSLVQGGEQYF	TRBJ2-7	.	TRBD1	TRBV5-4
TGTGCCAGCTCACCGTCAGGGGCCAACGTCCTGACTTTC	CASSPSGANVLTF	TRBJ2-6	.	.	TRBV18
TGTGCCAGCAGCTTGTCGCGGGAGATTTACGAGCAGTACTTC	CASSLSREIYEQYF	TRBJ2-7	.	TRBD2	TRBV7-8
TGTGCCAGCTCACCATCGGGAGACTTGAACACTGAAGCTTTCTTT	CASSPSGDLNTEAFF	TRBJ1-1	.	.	TRBV18
TGTGCCATCAGTGAGTCGCCCTCAGGGTATAGCAATCAGCCCCAGCATTTT	CAISESPSGYSNQPQHF	TRBJ1-5	.	.	TRBV10-3
TGCGCCAGCAGCCAAGCCGGGGGGACCTCCTACGAGCAGTACTTC	CASSQAGGTSYEQYF	TRBJ2-7	.	TRBD2	TRBV4-1
TGTGCCAGCAGGCCAACAGGTTCTTTCTCCTACGAGCAGTACTTC	CASRPTGSFSYEQYF	TRBJ2-7	few	.	TRBV28
TGCGCCAGCAGCGGGGGGACTAGCGGGGCCTTCAAGCAGTACTTC	CASSGGTSGAFKQYF	TRBJ2-7	.	TRBD2	TRBV5-1
TGCAGCGTTGAGTCTTTGGGCAGCCCCGAGGGCACTGAAGCTTTCTTT	CSVESLGSPEGTEAFF	TRBJ1-1	.	.	TRBV29-1
TGTGCCAGCAGCTTAGGACTAGCGGTTTACAATGAGCAGTTCTTC	CASSLGLAVYNEQFF	TRBJ2-1	.	TRBD2	TRBV7-9
TGTGCCAGCAGTGAAGGGACAGGGGAGACAGATACGCAGTATTTT	CASSEGTGETDTQYF	TRBJ2-3	few	TRBD1	TRBV6-1
TGTGCCAGCTCACCCGACAGGAACACCGGGGAGCTGTTTTTT	CASSPDRNTGELFF	TRBJ2-2	.	.	TRBV18
TGCGCCAGCAGGACAGGGAACACTGAAGCTTTCTTT	CASRTGNTEAFF	TRBJ1-1	.	.	TRBV5-1
TGTGCCAGCAGCTTAGCGACAGGGGCCGTCTACGAGCAGTACTTC	CASSLATGAVYEQYF	TRBJ2-7	few	TRBD1	TRBV7-2
TGTGCCAGCAGCCAGGAGGTTACCTACGAGCAGTACTTC	CASSQEVTYEQYF	TRBJ2-7	.	.	TRBV7-9
TGTGCCAGCAGTGAACGGTTGCATGATCGGGGAGCTTTCTTT	CASSERLHDRGAFF	TRBJ1-1	.	.	TRBV6-1
TGTGCCATCAGTGAGTCGGGAGACTACGAGCAGTACTTC	CAISESGDYEQYF	TRBJ2-7	.	.	TRBV10-3
TGCGCCAGCGCGATTGTTCTTGGACTAGTCGATGAGCAGTTCTTC	CASAIVLGLVDEQFF	TRBJ2-1	once	TRBD2	TRBV5-1
TGTGCCAGCAGATCCGACAGGTTGGGAGGCTACACCTTC	CASRSDRLGGYTF	TRBJ1-2	.	.	TRBV28
TGTGCCAGCAGCCAAGGCGGCAGGGGGATTGAAGCTTTCTTT	CASSQGGRGIEAFF	TRBJ1-1	.	TRBD1	TRBV4-2
TGTGCCAGCAGCGTAGATCCTGGGGGGGAATACACTGAAGCTTTCTTT	CASSVDPGGEYTEAFF	TRBJ1-1	.	.	TRBV9
TGTGCCAGCAGCTCCCGGGTGAACAATGAGCAGTTCTTC	CASSSRVNNEQFF	TRBJ2-1	.	.	TRBV11-2
TGTGCCAGCAGCTCGACCCTTGAGGGCGAGCAGTACTTC	CASSSTLEGEQYF	TRBJ2-7	few	.	TRBV7-9
TGCAGCGTTCGAATGACAGGGGATGAGACCCAGTACTTC	CSVRMTGDETQYF	TRBJ2-5	.	TRBD1	TRBV29-1
TGTGCCAGCAGTCCTGGGGGCAGGGGGAACACCGGGGAGCTGTTTTTT	CASSPGGRGNTGELFF	TRBJ2-2	.	.	TRBV11-2
TGTGCTAGTGGTCTCAGTACCGGCCAAGGAGGGACTGAAGCTTTCTTT	CASGLSTGQGGTEAFF	TRBJ1-1	.	.	TRBV12-5
TGTGCCAGCAGCTCGACTAGCGGGATACATAATGAGCAGTTCTTC	CASSSTSGIHNEQFF	TRBJ2-1	few	TRBD2	TRBV9